This T cell receptor (beta chain) was captured by sequencing in a study of blood T cells in healthy people across ages. Points from the study as a whole: Leaving the PBMCs unsorted stopped any conclusive comparison of naive versus antigen-experienced cells.

They isolated at least 6.5 million PBMCs from each sample. About this clonotype itself: The antigen is undetermined.

A second 7 to 11 cycle PCR used barcoded and J-beta primers. Every molecule of cDNA carried a tag from a template-switch adaptor with 12 random nucleotides. Each CDR3 protein is one row after TCRdb ran MiXCR on the 5' RACE reads. The sample has about 780,000 distinct CDR3 sequences; about half are singletons. V was trimmed by 5 bases and J by 0 bases, leaving 23 bases between them. Germline CDR1 and CDR2: SEHNR and FQNEAQ (reference sequence). This CDR3 has 18 residues. Material: blood. The origin of this receptor is a man older than 75 in good health. This sequence joins TRBV7-9 and TRBJ2-7, with D possibly TRBD2 on 6 matching bases. CDR3 amino acids: CASSAPGAGLFFSYEQYF. The CDR3, as DNA: TGTGCCAGCAGCGCTCCGGGAGCCGGACTTTTTTTCTCCTACGAGCAGTACTTC.